A single sample gave rise to the 10 T cell receptor beta chains below, sequenced in a study of blood T cell repertoires in COVID-19. Method: immunoSEQ multiplex PCR; TCRdb's copy keeps in-frame clones and lacks some. This repertoire shows about 240,000 clones, approximately 86% found once; its top ten account for roughly 3.5%. Sequenced material: PBMCs or T cells enriched from blood (not recorded which). These receptor sequences come from a woman aged 40 to 55 with acute COVID-19.

J is TRBJ1-1 and V is TRBV4-1; possible D gene TRBD1, 5 bases. Germline lookup yields CDR1 MGHRA and CDR2 YSYEKL. With 4 bases removed from V and 4 bases from J, the gap between germline ends came to 10 bases. This CDR3 comprises 13 residues. The CDR3 coding sequence is TGCGCCAGCAGCCCCAGGGTAAGCACTGAAGCTTTCTTT. Translation gives CASSPRVSTEAFF.

The rearrangement uses TRBV10-3 and TRBJ1-6, with TRBD1 as a possible D gene (6 bases). V lost 6 bases, J lost 4 bases, and 16 bases lay in between. There are 16 residues in the CDR3. The germline CDR1 and CDR2 sequences are ENHRY and SYGVKD. CDR3 sequence (DNA): TGTGCCATCAGCGCCTCCAGGGGAGAGTATAATTCACCCCTCCACTTT. It is translated as CAISASRGEYNSPLHF.

The chain employs TRBV19 and TRBJ1-6; a possible D gene is TRBD1 (6 bases). CDR3 length equals 16 residues. V was pared by 4 bases and J by 13 bases, with 23 bases between. CDR1 LNHDA and CDR2 SQIVND come from the germline V gene (reference sequence). The CDR3 region has the DNA TGTGCCAGTAGTACACCAGAAGACAGGTCCGACGCCCCCCTCCACTTT. Translation: CASSTPEDRSDAPLHF.

This clone was detected once. V gene TRBV19 combines with J gene TRBJ1-5, with no clear D. Germline V gives CDR1 LNHDA, CDR2 SQIVND (reference sequence). V gave up 7 bases and J gave up 9 bases, with 22 bases separating them. This CDR3 is built from 15 residues. Here the CDR3 DNA reads TGTGCCAGTACTAAAAGGGAGACAATGGTACGGCCCCAGCATTTT. Its protein is CASTKRETMVRPQHF.

The chain carries TRBV11-2 and TRBJ1-5, with D possibly matching TRBD1 (5 bases). The CDR3 contains 15 residues. Germline CDR1 and CDR2: SGHAT and FQNNGV. V was clipped by 2 bases and J by 5 bases, with 13 bases between them. The CDR3 spells CASSLNMAGDQPQHF. CDR3 DNA sequence: TGTGCCAGCAGCTTAAATATGGCGGGGGATCAGCCCCAGCATTTT.

Here the CDR3 DNA reads TGTGCCAGCAGCTTAGATAGGGGCGGAAACACCATATATTTT. Protein product: CASSLDRGGNTIYF. V and J are TRBV7-2 and TRBJ1-3, with a weak D call TRBD1 (5 bases). Per the germline V gene, CDR1 is SGHTA and CDR2 is FQGNSA. V lost 1 base, J lost 4 bases, and 8 bases lay in between. The CDR3 sequence is 14 residues long. Full variable domain (rest looked up from reference TRBV7-2 and TRBJ1-3): GAGVSQSPSNKVTEKGKDVELRCDPISGHTALYWYRQSLGQGLEFLIYFQGNSAPDKSGLPSDRFSAERTGGSVSTLTIQRTQQEDSAVYLCASSLDRGGNTIYFGEGSWLTVV.

The CDR3 nucleotides are TGTGCCAGCAGTAGGACTAGCGAACACACAGATACGCAGTATTTT. It codes for CASSRTSEHTDTQYF. V is TRBV2 and J is TRBJ2-3; TRBD2 agrees at 9 bases. Per germline, CDR1 SNHLY and CDR2 FYNNEI. The V gene end was trimmed by 5 bases and the J gene end by 2 bases; junction bases not matched to a gene: 5. The CDR3 runs to 15 residues. Together with reference TRBV2 and TRBJ2-3, the CDR3 gives the full variable domain: EPEVTQTPSHQVTQMGQEVILRCVPISNHLYFYWYRQILGQKVEFLVSFYNNEISEKSEIFDDQFSVERPDGSNFTLKIRSTKLEDSAMYFCASSRTSEHTDTQYFGPGTRLTVL.

J is TRBJ2-3 and V is TRBV9; a possible D gene is TRBD2 (6 bases). The CDR3 consists of 15 residues. V was cut by 4 bases and J by 0 bases, with 12 bases left in between. CDR1 is SGDLS and CDR2 is YYNGEE in the germline V gene. The CDR3 is CASSPLSGSTDTQYF. The CDR3 DNA sequence: TGTGCCAGCAGCCCCCTTAGCGGAAGCACAGATACGCAGTATTTT.

V usage is TRBV5-1 and J usage is TRBJ1-2, with 9 positions matching TRBD1. The junction had 5 bases not matched to a gene; V was cut back by 4 bases and J by 1 base. The CDR3 totals 15 residues. Germline lookup yields CDR1 SGHRS and CDR2 YFSETQ. The CDR3 loop is CASSPRTGVNYGYTF. The CDR3 region has the DNA TGCGCCAGCAGCCCTCGGACAGGGGTTAACTATGGCTACACCTTC.

This clone was seen once. V is TRBV7-3 and J is TRBJ2-1; 10 bases map to TRBD2. Unmatched junction bases numbered 5, after V lost 3 bases and J lost 6 bases. The V gene's germline CDR1 is SGHTA and CDR2 FQGTGA. This CDR3 region has 15 residues. CDR3 sequence reads: CASSFRTSGTNEQFF. The CDR3 DNA reads as TGTGCCAGCAGCTTCCGGACTAGCGGCACCAATGAGCAGTTCTTC.